The T cell receptor (beta chain) described here comes from a study of blood T cell repertoires in COVID-19. Profiled with immunoSEQ multiplex PCR; TCRdb holds only in-frame clones, not every one. This table has over 200,000 clones, 85% appearing once. This receptor was taken from a man aged 35-49 years who had recovered from COVID-19. Sequenced material: PBMCs or T cells enriched from blood (not recorded which).

The CDR3 DNA reads TGTGCCAGTAGTAACGGACAGGGTGGGGAGCAGTACTTC. Its translation: CASSNGQGGEQYF. The rearrangement links TRBV19 to TRBJ2-7; TRBD1 matches 8 bases. Trimming took 4 bases from V and 7 from J; bases not matched to a gene: 6. This CDR3 contains 13 residues. Looked up from germline, CDR1 is LNHDA and CDR2 is SQIVND (reference sequence). Full variable domain (missing parts from reference TRBV19 and TRBJ2-7): DGGITQSPKYLFRKEGQNVTLSCEQNLNHDAMYWYRQDPGQGLRLIYYSQIVNDFQKGDIAEGYSVSREKKESFPLTVTSAQKNPTAFYLCASSNGQGGEQYFGPGTRLTVT.